The present T cell receptor (beta chain) was sequenced within a study of T cell responses to AZD1222 COVID-19 vaccine (dated by TCRdb to 2020 to 2022). Regarding the complete study: A total of more than 230 trial participants underwent TCR sequencing, of whom about 210 received two doses of AZD1222 and roughly 25 received two doses of the MenACWY control vaccine. Trial participants were enrolled by age into subgroups of 18-55, 56-69 and 70-plus years, and roughly 150, 30 and 60 TCR-sequenced participants, respectively, were included in these subgroups. Overall study results and their limits: The 56-69-year group was small, and its depth increase did not reach significance, likely because of low power. Because no day 14 peak-response samples were available, repertoires were characterized only after the peak T cell response. Participants were mostly white British, with more females than males. The authors suggested clonal diversity may have been underestimated. Only five or six AZD1222 recipients were SARS-CoV-2 seropositive at baseline, limiting conclusions about previously exposed vaccinees. The vaccine-associated CD4 TCRs covered the entire spike protein, and the dominant responses fell in regions 160-218 and 743-854. After two AZD1222 doses, both the breadth and the depth of spike-specific TCRs were significantly higher than at day 0 and than in MenACWY recipients. Reportedly, close to half of the unique spike-specific TCRs recognized epitopes lying outside the regions that are mutated in the B.1.351 and B.1.1.7 variants.

As concerns this clone: What this receptor recognizes is not known. No per-base quality is available; no much larger clone lies one base away.

The CDR3 regions of human TCRbeta chains were analyzed by immunosequencing. On the authors' methods: TCRs in the repertoires were compared against a reference library of SARS-CoV-2-specific TCRs that had been generated with the MIRA antigen-specificity platform. Breadth was defined as the fraction of unique TCRs that were SARS-CoV-2-associated. Depth was defined as the fraction of total T cells that were SARS-CoV-2-associated. Using the MIRA data, every spike-specific TCR was mapped to the spike region that the TCR reacted to and assigned to either a CD4 or a CD8 class. Log10-transformed breadth and depth values were compared by one-way ANOVA with Sidak's multiple comparisons tests. Entries here come from immuneACCESS through TCRdb and include only in-frame sequences with V and J called. Some clones fail to appear in such tables; in the studies checked, an unresolved V gene covers under half of the shortfall, and the cause of the remainder is unknown. V and J calls and clone size are given by that table; D and trimming were obtained from the DNA. The table for this sample lists about 150,000 clones; about nine tenths of them were counted only once. Together, the top ten hold roughly 1.2% of the sample.

The sample's time point, from its label and the paper: about 28 days (+/-7) after the second vaccine dose. AZD1222 recipients whose second dose came at about 4 weeks and those whose second dose came at about 12 weeks were combined into one group, since spike-specific TCR depth and breadth did not differ between the two schedules. The vaccinee samples were drawn from two UK trials, COV001 and COV002, one of which was a single-blind randomized controlled phase 2/3 trial testing AZD1222 (ChAdOx1 nCoV-19) in healthy adults. Trial participant PBMC samples were collected at day 0 and day 28 after the second dose for TCRbeta chain sequencing. From the cysteine up to the phenylalanine, the CDR3 has a length of 15 residues. Only the CDR3 DNA stays, 45 bases, in frame from base 1. CDR1 and CDR2 (SGHTA, FQGNSA) derive from the germline V gene. Trimming leaves V shorter by 2 bases and J shorter by 8 bases, with the junction holding 10 bases beyond the gene matches.

The receptor was derived from an adult who received the AZD1222 COVID-19 vaccine. The chain joins TRBV7-2 to TRBJ1-2; 8 junctional bases match TRBD1. The specimen was peripheral blood, collected 28 days after the second AZD1222 dose. The CDR3 region reads CASSLRGQAQGGYTF. The sequence in DNA is TGTGCCAGCAGCTTAAGGGGACAGGCACAAGGAGGCTACACCTTC.